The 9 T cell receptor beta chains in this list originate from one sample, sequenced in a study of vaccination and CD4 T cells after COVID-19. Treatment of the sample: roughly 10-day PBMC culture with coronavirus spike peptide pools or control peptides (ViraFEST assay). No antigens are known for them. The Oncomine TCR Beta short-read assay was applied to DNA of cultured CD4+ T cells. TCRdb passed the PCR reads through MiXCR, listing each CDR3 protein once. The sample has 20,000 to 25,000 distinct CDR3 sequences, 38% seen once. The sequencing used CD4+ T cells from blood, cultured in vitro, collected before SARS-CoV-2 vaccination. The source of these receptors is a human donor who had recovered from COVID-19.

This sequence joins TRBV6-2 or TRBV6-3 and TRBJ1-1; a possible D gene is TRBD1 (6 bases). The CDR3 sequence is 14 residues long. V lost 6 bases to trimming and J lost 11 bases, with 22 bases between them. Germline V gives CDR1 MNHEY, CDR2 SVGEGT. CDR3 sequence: CASRPPWDNTHAFF. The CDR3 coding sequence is TGTGCCAGCAGACCACCCTGGGACAACACGCACGCTTTCTTT.

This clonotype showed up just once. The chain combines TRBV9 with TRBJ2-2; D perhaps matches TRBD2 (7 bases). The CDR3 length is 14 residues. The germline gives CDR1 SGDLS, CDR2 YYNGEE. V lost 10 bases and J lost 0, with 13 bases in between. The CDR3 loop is CAPGGGANTGELFF. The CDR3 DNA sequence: TGTGCCCCAGGCGGGGGCGCGAACACCGGGGAGCTGTTTTTT.

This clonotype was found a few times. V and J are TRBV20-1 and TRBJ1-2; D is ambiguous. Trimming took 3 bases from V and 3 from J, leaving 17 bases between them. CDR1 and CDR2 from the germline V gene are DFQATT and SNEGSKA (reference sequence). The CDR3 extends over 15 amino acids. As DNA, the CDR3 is TGCAGTGCTAGTTCGGATCGCGGCGCTCACTATGGCTACACCTTC. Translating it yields CSASSDRGAHYGYTF.

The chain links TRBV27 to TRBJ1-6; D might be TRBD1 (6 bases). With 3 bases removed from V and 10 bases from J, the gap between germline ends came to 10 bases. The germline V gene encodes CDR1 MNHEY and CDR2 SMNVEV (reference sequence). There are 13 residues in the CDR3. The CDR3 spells CASSFRGRSPLHF. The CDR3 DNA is TGTGCCAGCAGTTTCAGGGGCAGGTCACCCCTCCACTTT.

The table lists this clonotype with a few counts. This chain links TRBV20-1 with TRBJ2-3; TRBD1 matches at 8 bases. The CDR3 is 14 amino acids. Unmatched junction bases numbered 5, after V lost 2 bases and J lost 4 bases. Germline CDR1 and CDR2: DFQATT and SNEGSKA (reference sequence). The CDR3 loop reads CSARRTGSADTQYF. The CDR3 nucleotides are TGCAGTGCTAGACGGACAGGGTCGGCAGATACGCAGTATTTT.

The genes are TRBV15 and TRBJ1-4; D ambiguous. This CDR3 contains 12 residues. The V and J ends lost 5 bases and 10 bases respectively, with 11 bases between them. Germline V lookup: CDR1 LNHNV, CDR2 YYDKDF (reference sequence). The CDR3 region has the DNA TGTGCCACCAGCGGGAGGGTGGGAAAACTGTTTTTT. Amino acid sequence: CATSGRVGKLFF.

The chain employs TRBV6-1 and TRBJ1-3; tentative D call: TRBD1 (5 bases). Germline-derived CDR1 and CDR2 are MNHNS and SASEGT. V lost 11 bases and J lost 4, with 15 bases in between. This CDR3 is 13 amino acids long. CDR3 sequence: CASGRAMGNTIYF. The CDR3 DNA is TGTGCCTCAGGGCGAGCGATGGGAAACACCATATATTTT.

CDR3 bases: TGCAGTGCTAGAGCGCCCCTGGGGAATGAGCAGTTCTTC. It yields the protein CSARAPLGNEQFF. This rearrangement joins TRBV20-1 to TRBJ2-1; D remains ambiguous. Per the germline V gene, CDR1 is DFQATT and CDR2 is SNEGSKA (reference sequence). V gave up 1 base and J gave up 7 bases, with 11 bases separating them. CDR3 length equals 13 residues.

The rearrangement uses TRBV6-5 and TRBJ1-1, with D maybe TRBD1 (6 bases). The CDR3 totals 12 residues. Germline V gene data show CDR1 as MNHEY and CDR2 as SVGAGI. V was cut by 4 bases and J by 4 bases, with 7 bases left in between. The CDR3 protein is CASSSGVTEAFF. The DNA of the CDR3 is TGTGCCAGCAGTTCAGGGGTCACTGAAGCTTTCTTT.